Sequencing of this T cell receptor (beta chain) was carried out in a study of beta chain features in type 1 diabetes. Trimming removed 0 bases from V and 1 base from J, with 7 bases in between. The V gene's germline CDR1 is SGHVS and CDR2 FQNEAQ. The CDR3 loop spans 14 amino acids. Reverse transcription of all isolated RNA meant that expressed TCRB transcripts were sequenced. Each sample of naive, central memory or regulatory T cells had, on average, roughly 3.5 million reads. This table comes from immunoSEQ multiplex PCR, and its TCRdb copy is limited to in-frame clones, with some not included. Seen here are 150,000 to 180,000 clones, roughly 10% observed once, and the top ten hold roughly 1.9%. As concerns this clone: Its antigen is unidentified.

General study findings and limits: Compared with healthy donors, patients appeared to share more similar naive, central memory and regulatory TCRB repertoires.

The sample taken for sequencing was central memory CD4+ T cells from blood. The origin of this receptor is a man aged 18 to 30 in good health. The rearrangement links TRBV7-8 to TRBJ2-7; the D is unclear. The CDR3 sequence: CASSLAGQSYEQYF. CDR3 bases: TGTGCCAGCAGCTTAGCCGGGCAGTCCTACGAGCAGTACTTC.